This TCR beta chain was observed in a study of cytomegalovirus exposure and HLA in healthy donors. For this clone: The antigen is unknown. The same CDR3 is also encoded by other DNA sequences in this sample.

Use of 60 Vbeta and 13 Jbeta primers characterized the PCR. Libraries were prepared by immunoSEQ multiplex PCR; TCRdb keeps only in-frame clonotypes and omits some of them. The sample has approximately 100,000 clones, roughly 70% seen once. The V and J ends lost 1 base and 8 bases respectively, with 10 bases between them. The germline gives CDR1 SGHDT, CDR2 YYEEEE. The CDR3 runs to 13 residues. Points from the study as a whole: Available immune exposure information was restricted to CMV serostatus only. Analyses of presence and absence presupposed an approximately uniform sequencing depth across donors.

This receptor was obtained from a man aged 50 or older in good health and CMV-seronegative. The chain employs TRBV5-6 and TRBJ2-1; D not resolved. Sequencing was done on a sample of PBMCs. CDR3 coding DNA: TGTGCCAGCAGCTTGTGGCCTGCCGATGAGCAGTTCTTC. The encoded protein is CASSLWPADEQFF. The complete variable domain, with remaining parts taken from reference TRBV5-6 and TRBJ2-1, reads DAGVTQSPTHLIKTRGQQVTLRCSPKSGHDTVSWYQQALGQGPQFIFQYYEEEERQRGNFPDRFSGHQFPNYSSELNVNALLLGDSALYLCASSLWPADEQFFGPGTRLTVL.